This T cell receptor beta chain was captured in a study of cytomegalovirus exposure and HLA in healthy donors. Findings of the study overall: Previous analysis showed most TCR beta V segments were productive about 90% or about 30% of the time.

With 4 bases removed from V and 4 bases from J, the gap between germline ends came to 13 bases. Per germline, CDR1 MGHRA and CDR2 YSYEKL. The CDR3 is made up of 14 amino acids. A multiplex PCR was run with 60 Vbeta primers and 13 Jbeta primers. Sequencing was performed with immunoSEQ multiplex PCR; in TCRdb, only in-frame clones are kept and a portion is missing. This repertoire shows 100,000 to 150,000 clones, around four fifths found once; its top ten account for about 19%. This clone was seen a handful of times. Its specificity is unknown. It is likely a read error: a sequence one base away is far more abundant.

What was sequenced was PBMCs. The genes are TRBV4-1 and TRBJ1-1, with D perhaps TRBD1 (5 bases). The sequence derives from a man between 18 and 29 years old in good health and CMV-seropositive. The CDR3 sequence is CASSLGGLATEAFF. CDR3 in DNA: TGCGCCAGCAGCCTCGGGGGGTTGGCCACTGAAGCTTTCTTT.